These 2 T cell receptor beta chains originate from one sample sequenced in a study of T cell responses to AZD1222 COVID-19 vaccine. The protocol was immunoSEQ multiplex PCR, while the TCRdb copy is restricted to in-frame clones and leaves out a portion. The sample carries fewer than 110,000 clones, around 83% recorded once. The starting material was peripheral blood, obtained on day 0 of AZD1222 vaccination. These receptors all stem from an adult in good health.

This rearrangement joins TRBV2 to TRBJ2-2, with D tentatively TRBD2 (6 bases). The V and J ends lost 5 bases and 6 bases respectively, with 19 bases between them. This CDR3 contains 16 residues. Germline CDR1 reads SNHLY; CDR2 reads FYNNEI. The CDR3 loop is CASSTGPGGSAGELFF. In DNA, the CDR3 is TGTGCCAGCAGTACGGGACCCGGGGGATCGGCCGGGGAGCTGTTTTTT.

The rearrangement uses TRBV27 and TRBJ1-2, with TRBD1 matching 7 bases. This CDR3 is 13 amino acids long. V gave up 6 bases and J gave up 2 bases; unmatched junction bases: 3. Germline CDR1 MNHEY, CDR2 SMNVEV (reference sequence). The CDR3 DNA sequence: TGTGCCAGCAGGGGACAGCTCAACTATGGCTACACCTTC. Translation gives CASRGQLNYGYTF.